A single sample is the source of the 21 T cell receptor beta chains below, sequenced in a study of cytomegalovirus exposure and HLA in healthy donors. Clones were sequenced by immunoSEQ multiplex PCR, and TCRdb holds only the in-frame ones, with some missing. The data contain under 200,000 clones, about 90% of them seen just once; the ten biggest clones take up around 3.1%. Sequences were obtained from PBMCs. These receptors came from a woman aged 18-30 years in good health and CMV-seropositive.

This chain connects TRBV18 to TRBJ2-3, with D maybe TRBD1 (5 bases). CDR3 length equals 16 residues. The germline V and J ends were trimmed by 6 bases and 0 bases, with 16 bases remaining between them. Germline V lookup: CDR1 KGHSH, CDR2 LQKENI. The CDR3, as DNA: TGTGCCAGCTCGCAGGGATTCCAACCTAGCACAGATACGCAGTATTTT. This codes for CASSQGFQPSTDTQYF.

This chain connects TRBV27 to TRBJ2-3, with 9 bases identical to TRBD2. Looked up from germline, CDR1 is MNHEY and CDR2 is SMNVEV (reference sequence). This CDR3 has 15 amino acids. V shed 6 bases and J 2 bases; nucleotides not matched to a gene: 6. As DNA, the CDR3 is TGTGCCAGCAGAGGGTTAGCGGGGGTCACAGATACGCAGTATTTT. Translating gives CASRGLAGVTDTQYF.

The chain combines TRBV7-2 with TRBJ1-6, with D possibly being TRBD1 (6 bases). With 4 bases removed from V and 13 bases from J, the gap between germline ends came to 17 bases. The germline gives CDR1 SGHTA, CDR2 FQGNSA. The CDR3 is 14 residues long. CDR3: CASSSGQYPSPLHF. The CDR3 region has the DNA TGTGCCAGCAGCTCCGGACAGTACCCTTCGCCCCTCCACTTT.

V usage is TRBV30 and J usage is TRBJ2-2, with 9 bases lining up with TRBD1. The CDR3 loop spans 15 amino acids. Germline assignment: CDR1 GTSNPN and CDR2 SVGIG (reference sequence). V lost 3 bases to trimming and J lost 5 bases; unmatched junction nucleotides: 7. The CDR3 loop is CAWSRDRARTGELFF. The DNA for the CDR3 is TGTGCCTGGAGCCGGGACAGGGCCCGAACCGGGGAGCTGTTTTTT.

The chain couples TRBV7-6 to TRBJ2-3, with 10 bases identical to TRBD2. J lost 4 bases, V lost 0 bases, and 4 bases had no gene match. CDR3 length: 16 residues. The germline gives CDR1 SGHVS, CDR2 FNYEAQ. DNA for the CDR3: TGTGCCAGCAGCTTAGCCCCTAGCGGGAGACCAGATACGCAGTATTTT. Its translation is CASSLAPSGRPDTQYF.

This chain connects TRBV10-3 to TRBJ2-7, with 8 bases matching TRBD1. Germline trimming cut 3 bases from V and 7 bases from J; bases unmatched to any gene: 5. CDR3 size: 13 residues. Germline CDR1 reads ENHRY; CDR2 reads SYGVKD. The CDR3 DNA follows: TGTGCCATCAGTGAACCGGACAGGGCTGAGCAGTACTTC. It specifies CAISEPDRAEQYF.

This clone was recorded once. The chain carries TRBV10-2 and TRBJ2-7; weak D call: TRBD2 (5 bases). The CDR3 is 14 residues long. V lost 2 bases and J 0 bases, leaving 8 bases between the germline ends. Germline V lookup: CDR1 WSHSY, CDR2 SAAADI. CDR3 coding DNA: TGCGCCAGCAGTGAGAGCGGTAGCTCCTACGAGCAGTACTTC. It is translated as CASSESGSSYEQYF.

CDR3 nucleotides: TGTGCCAGTAGTATGGGGGACAGGGGGCTGAACACTGAAGCTTTCTTT. The encoded protein is CASSMGDRGLNTEAFF. The chain employs TRBV19 and TRBJ1-1; 12 nucleotides match TRBD1. Germline V gene lookup returns CDR1 LNHDA and CDR2 SQIVND (reference sequence). The CDR3 covers 16 residues. V was pared by 3 bases and J by 0 bases, with 2 bases of the junction left unmatched.

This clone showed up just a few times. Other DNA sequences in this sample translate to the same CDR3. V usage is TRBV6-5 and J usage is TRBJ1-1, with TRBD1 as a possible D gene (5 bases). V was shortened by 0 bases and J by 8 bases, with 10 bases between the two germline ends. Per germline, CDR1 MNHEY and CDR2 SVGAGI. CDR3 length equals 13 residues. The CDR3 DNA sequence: TGTGCCAGCAGTTACTCGGGGCAGGGAGAAGCTTTCTTT. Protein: CASSYSGQGEAFF.

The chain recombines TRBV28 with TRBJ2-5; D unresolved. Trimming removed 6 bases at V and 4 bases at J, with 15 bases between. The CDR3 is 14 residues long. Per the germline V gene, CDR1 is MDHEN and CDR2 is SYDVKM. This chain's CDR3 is CASSPRRRGETQYF. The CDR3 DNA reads TGTGCCAGCAGCCCCCGGAGAAGAGGAGAGACCCAGTACTTC.

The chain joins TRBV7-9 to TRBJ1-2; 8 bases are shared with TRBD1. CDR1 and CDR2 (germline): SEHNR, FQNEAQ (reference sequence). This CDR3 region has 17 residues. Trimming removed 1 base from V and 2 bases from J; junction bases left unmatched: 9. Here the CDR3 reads CASSLVRARGLNYGYTF. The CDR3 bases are TGTGCCAGCAGCTTAGTCAGGGCCAGGGGGCTCAACTATGGCTACACCTTC.

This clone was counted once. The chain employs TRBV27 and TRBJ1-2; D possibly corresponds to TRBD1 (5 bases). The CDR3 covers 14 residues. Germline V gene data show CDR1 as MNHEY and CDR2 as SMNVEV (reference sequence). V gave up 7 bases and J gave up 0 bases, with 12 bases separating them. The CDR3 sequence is CASTTTASNYGYTF. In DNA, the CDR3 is TGTGCCAGCACCACGACAGCTTCTAACTATGGCTACACCTTC.

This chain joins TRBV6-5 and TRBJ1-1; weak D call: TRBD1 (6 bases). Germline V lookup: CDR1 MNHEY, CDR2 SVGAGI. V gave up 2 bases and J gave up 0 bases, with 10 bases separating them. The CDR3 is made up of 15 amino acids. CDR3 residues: CASSYGQLMNTEAFF. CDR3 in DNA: TGTGCCAGCAGTTACGGACAGCTCATGAACACTGAAGCTTTCTTT.

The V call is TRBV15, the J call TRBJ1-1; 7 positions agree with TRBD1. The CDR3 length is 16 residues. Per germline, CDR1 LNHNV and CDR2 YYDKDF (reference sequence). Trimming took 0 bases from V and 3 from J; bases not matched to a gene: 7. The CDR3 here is CATSRDRGDRYTEAFF. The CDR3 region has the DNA TGTGCCACCAGCAGAGATCGTGGGGACAGATACACTGAAGCTTTCTTT.

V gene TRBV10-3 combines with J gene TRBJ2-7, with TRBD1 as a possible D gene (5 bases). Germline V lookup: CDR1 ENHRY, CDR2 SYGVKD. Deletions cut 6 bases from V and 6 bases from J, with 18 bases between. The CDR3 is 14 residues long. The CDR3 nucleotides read TGTGCCATCAGAAACTCAGACGACAGTACCGAGCAGTACTTC. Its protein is CAIRNSDDSTEQYF.

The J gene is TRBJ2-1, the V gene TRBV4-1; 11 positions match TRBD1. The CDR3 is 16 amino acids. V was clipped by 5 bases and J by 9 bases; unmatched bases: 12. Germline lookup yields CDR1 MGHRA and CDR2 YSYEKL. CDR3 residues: CASSEGVGTGGGEQFF. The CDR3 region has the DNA TGCGCCAGCAGCGAAGGTGTTGGGACAGGGGGAGGTGAGCAGTTCTTC.

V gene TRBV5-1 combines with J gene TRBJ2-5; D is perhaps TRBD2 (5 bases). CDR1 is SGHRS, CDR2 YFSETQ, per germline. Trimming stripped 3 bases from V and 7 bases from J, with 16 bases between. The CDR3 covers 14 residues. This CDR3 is CASSSARGGVTQYF. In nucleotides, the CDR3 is TGCGCCAGCAGCTCCGCCCGGGGTGGGGTGACCCAGTACTTC.

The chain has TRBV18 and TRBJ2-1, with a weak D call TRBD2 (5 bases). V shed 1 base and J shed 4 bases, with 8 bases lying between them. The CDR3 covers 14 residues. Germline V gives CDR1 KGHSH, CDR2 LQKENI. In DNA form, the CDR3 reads TGTGCCAGCTCACCACTAGCGAGGTACAATGAGCAGTTCTTC. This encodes CASSPLARYNEQFF.

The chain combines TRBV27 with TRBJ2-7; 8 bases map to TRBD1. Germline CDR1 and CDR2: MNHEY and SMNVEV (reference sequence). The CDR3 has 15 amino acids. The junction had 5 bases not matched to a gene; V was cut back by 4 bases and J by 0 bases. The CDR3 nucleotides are TGTGCCAGCAGTTCCCGACAGGGGCCCTCCTACGAGCAGTACTTC. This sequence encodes CASSSRQGPSYEQYF.

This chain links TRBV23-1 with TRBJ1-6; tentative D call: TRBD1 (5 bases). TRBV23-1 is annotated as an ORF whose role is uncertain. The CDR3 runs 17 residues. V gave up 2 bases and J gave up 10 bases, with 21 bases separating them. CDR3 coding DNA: TGCGCCAGCAGTCAACAGGGCGACATACCTAGGGCCTCACCCCTCCACTTT. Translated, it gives CASSQQGDIPRASPLHF.

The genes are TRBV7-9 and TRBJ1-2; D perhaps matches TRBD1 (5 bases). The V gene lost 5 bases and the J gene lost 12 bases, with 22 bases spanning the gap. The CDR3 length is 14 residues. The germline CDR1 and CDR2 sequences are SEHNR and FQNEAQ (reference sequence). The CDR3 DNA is TGTGCCAGCAGCCAGCGCGGGGGAGGGGCGGAAAACACCTTC. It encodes CASSQRGGGAENTF.